This TCR beta chain was captured by sequencing in a study of response to subunit inactivated influenza vaccine. The CDR3 covers 15 residues. The germline V and J ends were trimmed by 3 bases and 1 base, with 9 bases remaining between them. TCRdb reprocessed the RT-PCR reads with MiXCR, giving one entry per CDR3 protein. The sample lists a few hundred thousand distinct CDR3 sequences, 21% seen once, with 10% in the top ten. This clonotype was found a few times. The target antigen is unknown. Study-wide points: Only a handful of new T cells, the authors suggested, are recruited with each seasonal influenza vaccination.

The genes are TRBV12-3 or TRBV12-4 and TRBJ2-2; no reliable D call. The clonotype originates from a man between 50 and 75 years old who received an inactivated influenza vaccine. The source was PBMCs from blood, collected less than 22 months after vaccination. For the CDR3, the DNA is TGTGCCAGCAGTTTCTCCGGGCAGAACACCGGGGAGCTGTTTTTT. This gives the protein CASSFSGQNTGELFF.